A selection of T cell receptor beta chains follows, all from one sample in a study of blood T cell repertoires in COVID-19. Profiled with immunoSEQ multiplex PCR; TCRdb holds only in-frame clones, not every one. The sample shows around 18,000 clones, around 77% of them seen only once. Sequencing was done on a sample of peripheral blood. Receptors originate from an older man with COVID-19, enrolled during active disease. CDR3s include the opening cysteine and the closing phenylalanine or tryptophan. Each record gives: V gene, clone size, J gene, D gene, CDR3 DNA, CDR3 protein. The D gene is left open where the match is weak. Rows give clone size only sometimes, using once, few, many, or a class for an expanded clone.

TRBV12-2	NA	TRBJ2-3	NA	TGTGCAAGTCGACCAACGGGACTAGCGGGGGGGGATAGCACAGATACGCAGTATTTT	CASRPTGLAGGDSTDTQYF
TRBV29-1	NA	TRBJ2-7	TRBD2	TGCAGCGTCAGGGACAGAATCCTTAGCGGGAGCTCCGAGCAGTACTTC	CSVRDRILSGSSEQYF
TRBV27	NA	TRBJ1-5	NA	TGTGCCAGCAGTTTGGTCGGCAGCGTTAATCAGCCCCAGCATTTT	CASSLVGSVNQPQHF
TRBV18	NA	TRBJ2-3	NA	TGTGCCAGCTCAACGAACAGGGCTTTCGCAGATACGCAGTATTTT	CASSTNRAFADTQYF
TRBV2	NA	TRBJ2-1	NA	TGTGCCAGCAGTATGACATACAATGAGCAGTTCTTC	CASSMTYNEQFF
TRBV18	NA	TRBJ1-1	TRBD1	TGTGCCAGCTCACCACCGGGACAGGACGCTTTCTTT	CASSPPGQDAFF
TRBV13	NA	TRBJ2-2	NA	TGTGCCAGCAGCTTCCCTACGGGTTACACCGGGGAGCTGTTTTTT	CASSFPTGYTGELFF
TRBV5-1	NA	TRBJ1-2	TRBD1	TGCGCCAGCGGGGGACAGGGTACCTATGGCTACACCTTC	CASGGQGTYGYTF
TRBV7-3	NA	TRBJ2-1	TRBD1	TGTGCCAGCAGCCAGCAGGGGGCGATAAATGAGCAGTTCTTC	CASSQQGAINEQFF
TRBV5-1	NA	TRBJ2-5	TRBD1	TGCGCCAGCAGTGGGGGACAGTCCCAAGAGACCCAGTACTTC	CASSGGQSQETQYF
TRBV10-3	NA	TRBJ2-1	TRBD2	TGTGCCACCTTTCGGGGAGCGGGAGTAGGGGAGCAGTTCTTC	CATFRGAGVGEQFF
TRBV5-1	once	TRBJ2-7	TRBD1	TGCGCCAGCAGCGGACAGGGGTACGAGCAGTACTTC	CASSGQGYEQYF
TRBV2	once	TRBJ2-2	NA	TGTGCCAGCAGTGGGTCCTTGGACAGACACGGGGAGCTGTTTTTT	CASSGSLDRHGELFF
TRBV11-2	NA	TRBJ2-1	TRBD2	TGTGCCAGCAGCTTAGGCGGACTACTAGCGACTAAGATAAATGAGCAGTTCTTC	CASSLGGLLATKINEQFF
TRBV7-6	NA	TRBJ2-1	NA	TGTGCCAGCAGCTCTTTAGCGGCCTCCTACAATGAGCAGTTCTTC	CASSSLAASYNEQFF
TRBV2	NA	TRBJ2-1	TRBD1	TGTGCCAGCAGGGGGGACAGATACAATGAGCAGTTCTTC	CASRGDRYNEQFF
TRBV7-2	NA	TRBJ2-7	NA	TGTGCCAGCAGCCCCTATTTTAAAGAGCAGTACTTC	CASSPYFKEQYF
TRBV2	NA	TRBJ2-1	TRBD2	TGTGCCAGCAGTGCTGGTCCTGGACTAGCGGGGACTAGCTCCTACAATGAGCAGTTCTTC	CASSAGPGLAGTSSYNEQFF
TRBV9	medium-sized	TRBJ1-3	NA	TGTGCCAGCAGCCTCGGGGGAGTCTCTGGAAACACCATATATTTT	CASSLGGVSGNTIYF
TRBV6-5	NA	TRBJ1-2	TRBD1	TGTGCCAGCAGTTACTCGACAGGGGGAATACACTATGGCTACACCTTC	CASSYSTGGIHYGYTF
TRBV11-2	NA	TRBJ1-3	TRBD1	TGTGCCAGCAGTGTCGGACAGGGCGGTGGAAACACCATATATTTT	CASSVGQGGGNTIYF
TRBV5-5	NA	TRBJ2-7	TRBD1	TGTGCCAGCAGCTGGGGACAGGCCAGCTCCTACGAGCAGTACTTC	CASSWGQASSYEQYF
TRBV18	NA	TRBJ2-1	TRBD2	TGTGCCAGCTCACCACCCAGCGGGAGTAAGGATGAGCAGTTCTTC	CASSPPSGSKDEQFF
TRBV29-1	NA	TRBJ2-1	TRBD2	TGCAGCGTGCCTCCAAGCGGGAGGGCCTACAATGAGCAGTTCTTC	CSVPPSGRAYNEQFF
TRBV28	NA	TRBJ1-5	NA	TGTGCCAGCAGTTCGGGGGGTAAGCCCCAGCATTTT	CASSSGGKPQHF
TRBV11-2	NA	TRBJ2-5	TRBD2	TGTGCCAGCAGCCGGGGGGTTAGCGGAGTAGAGACCCAGTACTTC	CASSRGVSGVETQYF
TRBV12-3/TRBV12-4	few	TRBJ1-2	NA	TGTGCCAGCAGCCCCGGTAACTATGGCTACACCTTC	CASSPGNYGYTF
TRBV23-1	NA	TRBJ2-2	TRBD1	TGCGCCAGCAGTCAATCGTTGAGGGACAGGGCGGGCACCGGGGAGCTGTTTTTT	CASSQSLRDRAGTGELFF
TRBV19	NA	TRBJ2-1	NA	TGTGCCAGTAGTCATTCCCGGGACACCACGTTCTTC	CASSHSRDTTFF
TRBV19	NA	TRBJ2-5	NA	TGTGCCAGTAGTCTAACCCCACAGGCGCACCAAGAGACCCAGTACTTC	CASSLTPQAHQETQYF
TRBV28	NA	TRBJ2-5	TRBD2	TGTGCCAGCAGCCTACCCCTGCGGGGGGAGACCCAGTACTTC	CASSLPLRGETQYF
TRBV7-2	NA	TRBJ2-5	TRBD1	TGTGCCAGCAGCGCAGGGGGTGGAAAAGAGACCCAGTACTTC	CASSAGGGKETQYF
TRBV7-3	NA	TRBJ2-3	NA	TGTGCCAGCAGCCCCGGACTCACAGATACGCAGTATTTT	CASSPGLTDTQYF
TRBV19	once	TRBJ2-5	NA	TGTGCCAGTAGCCGTCTCGGGGAGACCCAGTACTTC	CASSRLGETQYF
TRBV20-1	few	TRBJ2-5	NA	TGCAGTGCTAGTTCTACAGGGATGGAGACCCAGTACTTC	CSASSTGMETQYF
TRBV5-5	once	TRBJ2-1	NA	TGTGCCAGCAGCCTCGGGGGTTACAATGAGCAGTTCTTC	CASSLGGYNEQFF
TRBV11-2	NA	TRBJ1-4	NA	TGTGCCAGCAGCTTAGCGGGTCGGAGATTTAATGAAAAACTGTTTTTT	CASSLAGRRFNEKLFF
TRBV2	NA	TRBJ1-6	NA	TGTGCCAGCAGACCAACAGGGAGCTCCTATAATTCACCCCTCCACTTT	CASRPTGSSYNSPLHF
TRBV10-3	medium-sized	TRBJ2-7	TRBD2	TGTGCCATCAGCACATTCATGACTAGCGGGAGTTCACACGAGCAGTACTTC	CAISTFMTSGSSHEQYF
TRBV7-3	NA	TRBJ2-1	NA	TGTGCCAGCAGCCGGACGGGAGACAATGAGCAGTTCTTC	CASSRTGDNEQFF
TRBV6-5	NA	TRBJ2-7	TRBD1	TGTGCCAGCAGAAGGACAGGCCTGAACGAGCAGTACTTC	CASRRTGLNEQYF
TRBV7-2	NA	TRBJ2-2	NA	TGTGCCAGCGCCACGGCCACCACGGGAACCGGGGAGCTGTTTTTT	CASATATTGTGELFF
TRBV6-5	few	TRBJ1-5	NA	TGTGCCAGCAGTCCCAGTTTGTATAGCAATCAGCCCCAGCATTTT	CASSPSLYSNQPQHF
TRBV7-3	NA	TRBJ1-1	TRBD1	TGTGCCAGCAGCTTATCAGGGGGAAAGACTGAAGCTTTCTTT	CASSLSGGKTEAFF
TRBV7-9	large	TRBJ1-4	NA	TGTGCCAGCAGACGTCCAGGTTTTAATGAAAAACTGTTTTTT	CASRRPGFNEKLFF
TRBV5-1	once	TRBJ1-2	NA	TGCGCCAGCAGCTTGGGAGCAGGGTATGGCTACACCTTC	CASSLGAGYGYTF
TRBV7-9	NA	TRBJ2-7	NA	TGTGCCAGCAGCTTGGCGGATTCCTACGAGCAGTACTTC	CASSLADSYEQYF
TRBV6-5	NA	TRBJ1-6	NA	TGTGCCAGCAGCGATAACAGGGATTCACCCCTCCACTTT	CASSDNRDSPLHF
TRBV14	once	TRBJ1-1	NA	TGTGCCAGCAGCCAAGATCGACAACTCGAAGCTTTCTTT	CASSQDRQLEAFF
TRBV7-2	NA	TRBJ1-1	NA	TGTGCCAGCAGCTTAGACAGGTCGACTGAAGCTTTCTTT	CASSLDRSTEAFF
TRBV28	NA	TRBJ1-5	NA	TGTGCCAGCAGTTCCGGGACAAATAGCAATCAGCCCCAGCATTTT	CASSSGTNSNQPQHF
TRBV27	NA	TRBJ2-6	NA	TGTGCCAGCAGTGCCTCTCGGGTGGGGGCCAACGTCCTGACTTTC	CASSASRVGANVLTF
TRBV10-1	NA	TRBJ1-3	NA	TGCGCCAGCAGGACCATCGGGGGAAACACCATATATTTT	CASRTIGGNTIYF
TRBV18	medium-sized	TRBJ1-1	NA	TGTGCCAGCTCACCATCGTCAGGGAACACTGAAGCTTTCTTT	CASSPSSGNTEAFF